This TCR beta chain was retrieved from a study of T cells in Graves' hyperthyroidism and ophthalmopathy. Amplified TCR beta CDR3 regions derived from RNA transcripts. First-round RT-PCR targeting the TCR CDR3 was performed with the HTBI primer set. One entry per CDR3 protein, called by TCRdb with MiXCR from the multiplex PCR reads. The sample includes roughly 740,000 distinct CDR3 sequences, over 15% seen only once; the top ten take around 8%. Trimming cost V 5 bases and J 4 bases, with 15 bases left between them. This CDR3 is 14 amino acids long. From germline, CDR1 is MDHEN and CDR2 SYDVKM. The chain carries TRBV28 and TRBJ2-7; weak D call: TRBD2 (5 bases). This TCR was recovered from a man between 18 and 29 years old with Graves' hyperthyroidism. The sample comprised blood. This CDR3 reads CASSPLGSVYEQYF. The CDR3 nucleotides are TGTGCCAGCAGTCCCCTGGGTAGCGTTTACGAGCAGTACTTC. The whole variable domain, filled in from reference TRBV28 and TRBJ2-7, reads DVKVTQSSRYLVKRTGEKVFLECVQDMDHENMFWYRQDPGLGLRLIYFSYDVKMKEKGDIPEGYSVSREKKERFSLILESASTNQTSMYLCASSPLGSVYEQYFGPGTRLTVT.